The T cell receptor beta chain described here comes from a study of cytomegalovirus exposure and HLA in healthy donors. Study-wide results and caveats: With further analysis later on, most CMV-associated TCR beta chains appeared HLA-restricted. Later analysis identified several of the most significant clusters that appeared linked to common viral pathogens.

With respect to this clone: Its antigen is not known.

At the time of sampling, donors were nominally healthy, though unrecorded immune exposures were likely. PCR involved 60 Vbeta and 13 Jbeta primers. Methods used by the authors: A follow-up analysis tallied about 80 million unique TCR beta chains, roughly 11 million shared. The table came from immunoSEQ multiplex PCR; TCRdb's copy has only in-frame clones and leaves some out. That table is the source of V, J and clone size, and D and trimming were worked out from the DNA. The sample lists 180,000 or so clones; 82% were seen once. The V end was cut by 4 bases, the J end by 4 bases, with 9 bases between. The CDR3 is made up of 12 amino acids. Per germline, CDR1 SGHRS and CDR2 YFSETQ.

The sequence was obtained from a woman between 50 and 59 years old in good health and CMV-seropositive. The sequencing input was PBMCs. The chain is built from TRBV5-1 and TRBJ2-7, with D perhaps matching TRBD1 (6 bases). The CDR3, as DNA: TGCGCCAGCAGCACGGACAGTTACGAGCAGTACTTC. It encodes CASSTDSYEQYF. Combining the CDR3 with reference TRBV5-1 and TRBJ2-7 gives the whole variable domain KAGVTQTPRYLIKTRGQQVTLSCSPISGHRSVSWYQQTPGQGLQFLFEYFSETQRNKGNFPGRFSGRQFSNSRSEMNVSTLELGDSALYLCASSTDSYEQYFGPGTRLTVT.